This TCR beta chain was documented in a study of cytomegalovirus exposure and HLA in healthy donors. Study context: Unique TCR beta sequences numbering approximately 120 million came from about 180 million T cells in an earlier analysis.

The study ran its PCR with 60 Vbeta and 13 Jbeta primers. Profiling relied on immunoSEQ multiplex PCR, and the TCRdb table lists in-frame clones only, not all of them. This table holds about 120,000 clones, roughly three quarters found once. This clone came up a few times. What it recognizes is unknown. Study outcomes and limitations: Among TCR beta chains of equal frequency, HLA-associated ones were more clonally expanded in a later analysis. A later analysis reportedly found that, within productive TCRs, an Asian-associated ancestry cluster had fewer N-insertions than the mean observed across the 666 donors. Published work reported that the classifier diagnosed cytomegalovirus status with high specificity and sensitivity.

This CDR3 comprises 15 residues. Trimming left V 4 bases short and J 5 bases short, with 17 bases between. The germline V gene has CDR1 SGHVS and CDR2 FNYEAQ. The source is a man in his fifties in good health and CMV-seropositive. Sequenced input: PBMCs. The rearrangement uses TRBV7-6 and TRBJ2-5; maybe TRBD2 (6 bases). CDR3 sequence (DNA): TGTGCCAGCAGCTCAGAGGGGCTGGAGGGCGAGACCCAGTACTTC. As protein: CASSSEGLEGETQYF.